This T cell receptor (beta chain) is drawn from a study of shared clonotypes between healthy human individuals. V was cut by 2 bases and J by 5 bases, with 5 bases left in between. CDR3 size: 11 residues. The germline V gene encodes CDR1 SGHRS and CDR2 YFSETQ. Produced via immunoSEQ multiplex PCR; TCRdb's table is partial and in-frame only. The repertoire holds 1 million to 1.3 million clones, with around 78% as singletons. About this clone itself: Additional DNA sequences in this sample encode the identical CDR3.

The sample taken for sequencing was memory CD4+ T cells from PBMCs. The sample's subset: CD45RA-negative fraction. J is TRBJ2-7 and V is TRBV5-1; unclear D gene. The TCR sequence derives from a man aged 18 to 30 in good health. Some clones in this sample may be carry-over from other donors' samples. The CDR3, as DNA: TGCGCCAGCAGCTTTCAAAACGAGCAGTACTTC. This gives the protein CASSFQNEQYF.